The present entry profiles one T cell receptor (beta chain) with its context. Its antigen is undetermined. The use of a sample-barcoded 5' primer and a J-beta primer mix characterized a second PCR of about 7 to 12 cycles. In TCRdb, the 5' RACE reads were re-called with MiXCR into one record per CDR3 protein. The sample carries 1.8 million or so distinct CDR3 sequences, about 39% recorded once. This sample is drawn from a study of blood T cells in healthy people across ages. Study-level points and caveats: Not knowing donor CMV status may have confounded expanded clonotype changes. Naive T cell percentage strongly correlated with TCR beta diversity.

The V gene's germline CDR1 is KGHSH and CDR2 LQKENI. This CDR3 spans 14 amino acids. Trimming pared 2 bases from V and 3 bases from J, leaving 10 bases between. This chain uses TRBV18 with TRBJ1-1; possibly TRBD1 for D (5 bases). The clonotype was recovered from a human donor in good health. The specimen sequenced was blood. In nucleotides, the CDR3 is TGTGCCAGCTCACCAATAAAACAGGACACTGAAGCTTTCTTT. Translating gives CASSPIKQDTEAFF.